This T cell receptor (beta chain) originates from a study of T cells in Graves' hyperthyroidism and ophthalmopathy. From RNA transcripts, TCR beta CDR3 regions were amplified. Primed by the HTBI set, a first-round RT-PCR was run on the TCR CDR3. MiXCR, applied by TCRdb to the multiplex PCR reads, yields one record per CDR3 protein. Of under 250,000 distinct CDR3 sequences listed, about a sixth were seen once; the top ten hold over 45%. The CDR3 length is 16 residues. V dropped 6 bases and J dropped 1; count of bases not matched to a gene: 8. The J gene is TRBJ2-7, the V gene TRBV12-3 or TRBV12-4, with TRBD2 identical over 11 bases. The specimen was blood. This sequence originates from a woman between 50 and 59 years old with Graves' hyperthyroidism. The CDR3 nucleotides are TGTGCCAGCAGCCGGACTAGCGGGCATAATTCCTACGAGCAGTACTTC. This codes for CASSRTSGHNSYEQYF.